This T cell receptor (beta chain) was recorded in a study of Ad26.COV2.S vaccination and SARS-CoV-2 variants. General study points: After vaccination, substantial breadth of spike-specific CD8+ and CD4+ responses was reported. Among vaccine recipients, spike-specific TCR breadth exceeded that of placebo recipients.

As for this clone: What it recognizes is unknown.

Sequenced by immunoSEQ multiplex PCR; TCRdb stores in-frame clones only, minus some. This sample carries about 320,000 clones, around four fifths of them seen once, and the ten largest clones take 2% to 2.5%. Treatment specified: roughly 19 received Ad26.COV2.S at low or high dose, single or two shots; 5 received placebo; per-sample allocation not given. Sampling took place 63 days after the first vaccine or placebo injection. Participants' vaccine, an Ad26 vector, delivered Wuhan-strain SARS-CoV-2 spike. In germline, CDR1 is KGHDR, CDR2 SFDVKD. With 7 bases removed from V and 8 bases from J, the gap between germline ends came to 13 bases. The CDR3 loop spans 13 amino acids.

Specimen: peripheral blood, collected in a trial of Ad26.COV2.S vaccine versus placebo. The chain employs TRBV24-1 and TRBJ2-2, with D unclear. The sequence was obtained from a person between 18 and 65 years old who received the Ad26.COV2.S COVID-19 vaccine or a placebo. The CDR3 DNA sequence: TGTGCCACCAGGACGAACGGATTAGGGGAGCTGTTTTTT. This sequence encodes CATRTNGLGELFF.